This T cell receptor beta chain is from a study of blood T cell repertoires in COVID-19. Study background: There were acute and convalescent COVID-19 samples, and they came from the United States, Italy and Spain. PBMCs, B-cell-depleted T cells, or T cells were the source of the cDNA or gDNA that made up the material.

Measured with immunoSEQ multiplex PCR; TCRdb has only the in-frame clones, and not every one. The data show about 160,000 clones, 84% seen once. CDR3 length: 17 amino acids. V was clipped by 4 bases and J by 3 bases; unmatched bases: 8. Germline CDR1 is KGHDR and CDR2 is SFDVKD. Sequenced material: PBMCs or T cells enriched from blood (not recorded which). This TCR was recovered from a woman aged 45 to 65 who had recovered from COVID-19. J is TRBJ2-2 and V is TRBV24-1; 9 bases match TRBD1. The CDR3 region is CATSDPADRGYTGELFF. The CDR3 DNA reads TGTGCCACCAGTGACCCGGCCGACAGGGGGTACACCGGGGAGCTGTTTTTT.